A selection of T cell receptor beta chains follows, all from one sample in a study of blood T cell repertoires in COVID-19. The table came from immunoSEQ multiplex PCR; TCRdb's copy has only in-frame clones and leaves some out. Counted here are about 74,000 clones, approximately 86% occurring once; the ten biggest clones make up around 2%. Sequenced input: peripheral blood. These receptors were collected from a woman aged 80 or over with active or convalescent COVID-19. Each CDR3 is given with its conserved first and last residue. Only some rows state a clone size, as once, few, many or a class for expanded clones.

size	V	CDR3
NA	TRBV5-1	CASSLEGARNQPQHF
NA	TRBV5-6	CASSFLGAENTGELFF
once	TRBV28	CASSLLEGPGGTQYF
NA	TRBV5-6	CASSQTGAYNSPLHF
NA	TRBV27	CASSSLWYTGANYGYTF
NA	TRBV6-5	CASSPEGLAGTEQYF
NA	TRBV24-1	CATSDLGQGLSEQYF
few	TRBV3-1/TRBV3-2	CASSQSGTGFTLGNTIYF
NA	TRBV4-1	CASSQDEEGAFLETQYF
NA	TRBV19	CASSPRQLTDTQYF